This TCR beta chain was captured in a study of monozygotic twins with inflammatory bowel disease (dated by TCRdb to 2018 to 2020). Context from the whole study: The complete study included around 30 monozygotic twin pairs: 19 IBD-discordant Danish pairs and nine German pairs, of which four were IBD-concordant and five were IBD-discordant. Disease-associated traits were sought mainly through comparisons between IBD patients and their genetically identical healthy co-twins within discordant pairs. Each individual had, on average, about 151 000 unique TCRalpha sequences and 181 000 unique TCRbeta sequences available for analysis.

From each donor, an approximately 2.4 ml peripheral blood sample was collected into PAXgene tubes and kept at -80 degrees C. Total RNA was isolated from whole blood with the PAXgene blood miRNA kit on an automated QIAcube, without T cell sorting. Deep TCRalpha and TCRbeta repertoire profiling with unique molecular barcoding was performed on peripheral blood of monozygotic twin pairs concordant or discordant for inflammatory bowel disease. Smoking habits were recorded for all twin pairs, and individuals were classified as current, former or never smokers. Note on this clonotype: It has no known antigen specificity.

The paper as a whole reports these results and caveats: No single strong signal or clonotype linked to IBD turned up in the results, so the idea that one exists was not supported. Because patients received different immunosuppressive treatments, the repertoires may have picked up extra background noise and variability between individuals. Concordant and discordant twins showed no difference in repertoire similarity, possibly because of limited statistical power. IBD patients had lower TCRbeta repertoire diversity, measured by the inverse Simpson index, than their healthy co-twins. IBD patients shared fewer clonotypes with other individuals than healthy twins did, most markedly in patients showing signs of disease activity. Distinction between different T cell subtypes could not be achieved in the analysis.

The protocol used for the library was 5' RACE. For each TCR library, approximately 3,700 ng of total RNA was used. For each sample, cDNA synthesis with SMARTScribe reverse transcriptase was split into eight separate reactions. Unique molecular identifiers containing a 6-nucleotide sample barcode were introduced through template switching during cDNA synthesis. Two nested PCRs of about 15 and 9 cycles amplified the TCRalpha and TCRbeta cDNA, and bead purification followed each PCR. Before amplification, cDNA was treated with uracil DNA-glycosylase and purified using the QIAquick PCR purification kit. The second PCR was the step at which Illumina TruSeq-compatible adapters and sample-specific barcodes were added. Library quality and concentration were checked on TapeStation and Qubit, and libraries were pooled at around 5 ng each. Sequencing of pooled libraries was carried out on an Illumina HiSeq2500 single-index Rapid Run using 2 x 100 bp reads and custom sequencing primers. From the authors' description of their analysis: MiGEC version 1.2.6 was used for UMI-based consensus assembly to correct PCR and sequencing errors. MiXCR version 2.1.1 was used to carry out V(D)J alignment, clonotype assembly and CDR3 extraction. To normalise gene usage, clonotype sharing and MAIT/NKT TCR abundance, the analysis used the top 1000, 10 000 and 20 000 clonotypes per sample. Diversity was computed as the inverse Simpson index with the vegan R package after downsampling to 27 000 UMIs. Paired Mann-Whitney U tests were applied to discordant twin pairs, and Benjamini-Hochberg correction was used for multiple testing. After reprocessing by TCRdb, each CDR3 protein sequence is one entry, and no DNA is given. TCRdb, not the authors, supplied the V and J calls. The sample table records approximately 400,000 distinct CDR3 sequences. The biggest ten clones account for roughly 2.2% of the sample.

Via the germline V gene, CDR1 is SGHVS and CDR2 FNYEAQ. The CDR3 numbers 16 residues from cysteine through phenylalanine. This entry has no DNA. The sequence was collected from a human donor with ulcerative colitis or Crohn's disease, or a healthy co-twin of an affected twin (not recorded which). Here the chain combines TRBV7-6 and TRBJ2-5; the TCRdb D gene call, TRBD1, has no DNA to confirm it. The specimen was blood. For the CDR3, the sequence is CASSLRDRGLQETQYF.